The 5 T cell receptor beta chains listed next were all sequenced from one sample in a study of read filtering for tumor transcriptome and immune sequencing. The library was built from around 380 ng RNA with molecular barcoded adaptors for alpha/delta and beta/gamma chains. Via MiXCR, TCRdb re-called the reads, giving one row per CDR3 protein. The table includes 90,000 or so distinct CDR3 sequences, under 25% detected once. Source material: a population of CD138-negative cells sorted from bone marrow. These TCRs come from a donor at least 40 years old with multiple myeloma.

To note about this clonotype: A much bigger clone sits one base away, suggesting this may be a read error. The chain couples TRBV23-1 to TRBJ1-1; perhaps TRBD1 as D (6 bases). TRBV23-1 counts as an open reading frame of uncertain function. The CDR3 covers 14 residues. CDR3 amino acids: CVSSRTAYFPEAFF. The CDR3 nucleotides read TGCGTCAGCAGCCGGACAGCTTATTTTCCTGAAGCTTTCTTT.

This clonotype was seen at least ten times. This chain uses TRBV29-1 with TRBJ2-3, with 7 bases that match TRBD2. The CDR3 is 13 residues long. The germline V gene has CDR1 SQVTM and CDR2 ANQGSEA. Trimming took 4 bases from V and 3 from J; bases not matched to a gene: 4. CDR3 sequence (DNA): TGCAGCGTTGGGGTAGCGGGTACAGATACGCAGTATTTT. The encoded protein is CSVGVAGTDTQYF.

This clonotype appeared many times. This chain joins TRBV29-1 and TRBJ1-5, with a weak D call TRBD1 (5 bases). In germline, CDR1 is SQVTM, CDR2 ANQGSEA. V dropped 0 bases and J dropped 2 bases, with 20 bases sitting between them. The CDR3 runs 18 residues. The CDR3 region has the DNA TGCAGCGTTGAAGAACGGGGCGACAGACCGGAAGGCAATCAGCCCCAGCATTTT. It encodes CSVEERGDRPEGNQPQHF. The full variable domain, completed using reference TRBV29-1 and TRBJ1-5, is SAVISQKPSRDICQRGTSLTIQCQVDSQVTMMFWYRQQPGQSLTLIATANQGSEATYESGFVIDKFPISRPNLTFSTLTVSNMSPEDSSIYLCSVEERGDRPEGNQPQHFGDGTRLSIL.

As concerns this clonotype: Given a much more abundant clone one base away, this may be a read error. The J gene is TRBJ2-3, the V gene TRBV28; D not resolved. The CDR3 loop spans 15 amino acids. CDR1 MDHEN and CDR2 SYDVKM come from the germline V gene. CDR3 amino acids: CVSSFSPPASDTQYF. DNA of the CDR3: TGTGTCAGCAGTTTTTCCCCCCCAGCGTCAGATACGCAGTATTTT. Variable domain in full (rest from reference TRBV28 and TRBJ2-3): DVKVTQSSRYLVKRTGEKVFLECVQDMDHENMFWYRQDPGLGLRLIYFSYDVKMKEKGDIPEGYSVSREKKERFSLILESASTNQTSMYLCVSSFSPPASDTQYFGPGTRLTVL.

This clonotype was picked up many times. The gene calls are TRBV2 and TRBJ2-1; no reliable D call. Germline assignment: CDR1 SNHLY and CDR2 FYNNEI. The CDR3 sequence is 14 residues long. Deletions cut 0 bases from V and 9 bases from J, with 12 bases between. CDR3 DNA: TGTGCCAGCAGTGAAGCGAACTTCGCCCTTGAGCAGTTCTTC. It encodes CASSEANFALEQFF. The whole variable domain, filled in from reference TRBV2 and TRBJ2-1, reads EPEVTQTPSHQVTQMGQEVILRCVPISNHLYFYWYRQILGQKVEFLVSFYNNEISEKSEIFDDQFSVERPDGSNFTLKIRSTKLEDSAMYFCASSEANFALEQFFGPGTRLTVL.